This T cell receptor (beta chain) originates from a study of T cells in Graves' hyperthyroidism and ophthalmopathy. General observations from the study: The model foresaw ophthalmopathy a median roughly 6.5 months prior to onset. Blood shared most expanded thyroid clonotypes above 0.001.

The source material, RNA transcripts, was used to amplify TCR beta CDR3 regions. First-round RT-PCR with HTBI primers amplified the TCR CDR3 region. TCRdb passed the multiplex PCR reads through MiXCR, listing each CDR3 protein once. The sample carries approximately 370,000 distinct CDR3 sequences, more than 12% recorded once. This clonotype was seen a handful of times. No antigen is known for it. The V gene's germline CDR1 is MNHEY and CDR2 SVGEGT. Losses at the gene ends were 6 bases for V and 3 bases for J; bases not matched to a gene: 12. The CDR3 is made up of 18 amino acids. Pregnant or lactating patients were excluded, as were those with uncontrolled infection or other autoimmune disease. Diagnoses were made from clinical symptoms, serum measures (thyroxine and TRAb), thyroid ultrasound and orbital computed tomography.

Sequencing input: blood. The TCR comes from a woman aged 25 to 39 with Graves' hyperthyroidism. V and J are TRBV6-2 or TRBV6-3 and TRBJ2-5; 14 bases are a match to TRBD2. The CDR3 DNA is TGTGCCAGCAGAGACCTTACTGGGACTAGCGGGAGAGAAGAGACCCAGTACTTC. As protein: CASRDLTGTSGREETQYF.